This TCR beta chain was identified during a study of cytomegalovirus exposure and HLA in healthy donors. Findings and limits, study-wide: Prior analysis indicated that the majority of TCR beta V segments exhibited productivity approximately 90% or approximately 30% of the time.

Points on this clone: Its antigen is unknown.

Germline CDR1 SGHTA, CDR2 FQGNSA. The CDR3 has 13 amino acids. Trimming left V 5 bases short and J 3 bases short, with 11 bases between. Amplification used 60 Vbeta primers and 13 Jbeta primers. Using immunoSEQ multiplex PCR, the repertoire was profiled, and TCRdb retains in-frame clones only, with some absent. The sample lists 75,000 to 90,000 clones, about 60% occurring once. The sequenced sample consisted of PBMCs. This sequence joins TRBV7-2 and TRBJ2-7, with a possible D match to TRBD1 (6 bases). This sequence was found in a woman aged 40 to 49 in good health and CMV-seropositive. The CDR3 nucleotides read TGTGCCAGCAGCCCCGGACAGCTCTACGAGCAGTACTTC. Protein product: CASSPGQLYEQYF.